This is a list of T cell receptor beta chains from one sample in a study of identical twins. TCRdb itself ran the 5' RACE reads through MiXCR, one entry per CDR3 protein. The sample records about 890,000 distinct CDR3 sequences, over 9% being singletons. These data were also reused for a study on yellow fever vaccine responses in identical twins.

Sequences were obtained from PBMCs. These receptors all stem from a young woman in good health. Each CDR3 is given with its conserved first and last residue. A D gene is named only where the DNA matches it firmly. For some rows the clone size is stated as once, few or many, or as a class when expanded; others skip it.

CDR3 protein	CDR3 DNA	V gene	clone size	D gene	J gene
CATSRERGQGRNEQFF	TGTGCCACCAGCAGAGAAAGGGGACAGGGTCGGAATGAGCAGTTCTTC	TRBV15	few	TRBD1	TRBJ2-1
CASSVGVAEAYEQYF	TGTGCCAGCAGCGTGGGGGTAGCGGAAGCTTACGAGCAGTACTTC	TRBV9	few	.	TRBJ2-7
CASRAGLATYNEQFF	TGTGCCAGCAGGGCGGGACTAGCGACTTACAATGAGCAGTTCTTC	TRBV2	many	TRBD2	TRBJ2-1
CASSQEGQREQFF	TGCGCCAGCAGCCAAGAGGGCCAGCGGGAGCAGTTCTTC	TRBV4-1	many	.	TRBJ2-1
CASRGGGHDTGELFF	TGCGCCAGCAGGGGGGGGGGGCATGACACCGGGGAGCTGTTTTTT	TRBV10-2	.	.	TRBJ2-2
CATSAGDYGYTF	TGTGCCACCAGCGCAGGGGACTATGGCTACACCTTC	TRBV24-1	many	.	TRBJ1-2
CASSYSEGGSYEQYF	TGTGCCAGCAGTTACTCGGAAGGTGGCTCCTACGAGCAGTACTTC	TRBV6-5	few	.	TRBJ2-7
CASSYLFTGELFF	TGTGCCAGCAGTTACTTGTTCACCGGGGAGCTGTTTTTT	TRBV12-3/TRBV12-4	few	.	TRBJ2-2
CASTQRDHYEQYF	TGTGCCAGCACCCAACGGGACCACTACGAGCAGTACTTC	TRBV13	.	.	TRBJ2-7
CASSTRTGGFSGNTIYF	TGTGCCAGCAGCACCCGGACAGGGGGTTTCTCTGGAAACACCATATATTTT	TRBV9	many	TRBD1	TRBJ1-3